This TCR beta chain emerged from a study of cytomegalovirus exposure and HLA in healthy donors. Method: immunoSEQ multiplex PCR; TCRdb's copy keeps in-frame clones and lacks some. This table holds over 150,000 clones, about 96% found once. Overall study results and limits: Published work reported that the classifier diagnosed cytomegalovirus status with high specificity and sensitivity. Generally TCR sequences proved uncommon, though certain public TCRs appeared in numerous donors.

J lost 6 bases, V lost 6 bases, and 8 bases had no gene match. The CDR3 has 16 residues. Germline V lookup: CDR1 LNHDA, CDR2 SQIVND (reference sequence). About this clone: Its antigen remains unknown.

Material: PBMCs. The sequence was collected from a woman under 30 in good health and CMV-seronegative. The V and J genes are TRBV19 and TRBJ2-2; 12 bases are a match to TRBD2. CDR3 sequence: CASRRLAGGFPGELFF. The DNA of the CDR3 is TGTGCCAGTAGACGGCTAGCGGGGGGGTTCCCCGGGGAGCTGTTTTTT.